This TCR beta chain was captured by sequencing in a study of blood T cells in healthy people across ages. Study-wide background: Capture via template switching afforded approximately one barcoded beta molecule per two T cells. Broader study findings: Fewer expanded clones and more diversity marked long-lived versus aged donors.

Primers used in a second PCR of about 7 to 12 cycles were a sample-barcoded 5' primer and a J-beta primer mix. Each cDNA molecule was tagged by a template-switch adaptor that had 12 random nucleotides. In TCRdb, the 5' RACE reads were re-called with MiXCR into one record per CDR3 protein. This sample yields 650,000 to 1,000,000 distinct CDR3 sequences, of which about 37% are seen a single time; under 15% belongs to the top ten. The CDR3 runs to 16 residues. Germline V gene lookup returns CDR1 MNHNY and CDR2 SVGAGI (reference sequence). About this clonotype: Its antigen is not identified. At one boundary the junction diverges from the germline segment, which might be a read error.

Every donor provided around 9.5 milliliters of peripheral blood. The sequenced material came from blood. The rearrangement joins TRBV6-6 to TRBJ1-2, with 10 bases matching TRBD1. The clonotype comes from a man aged 18 to 29 in good health. The CDR3: CASSASGQGLPYSYTF. CDR3 DNA sequence: TGTGCCAGCAGCGCTTCGGGACAGGGGCTTCCCTATAGCTACACCTTC.